The 9 T cell receptor beta chains below all came from one sample that was sequenced in a study of blood T cell repertoires in COVID-19. Assay used: immunoSEQ multiplex PCR; TCRdb lists only in-frame clones, some missing. The sample carries 310,000 or so clones, around nine tenths recorded once. Material: peripheral blood. The receptors originated from a man aged 45-65 years with active or convalescent COVID-19.

This clone was recorded once. The genes are TRBV18 and TRBJ2-2, with D possibly TRBD2 on 6 matching bases. V gave up 4 bases and J gave up 5 bases, with 17 bases separating them. The germline V gene encodes CDR1 KGHSH and CDR2 LQKENI. This CDR3 contains 16 residues. The CDR3 protein is CASSLLATRGTGELFF. Written as DNA, the CDR3 is TGTGCCAGCTCACTGCTAGCGACCAGAGGAACCGGGGAGCTGTTTTTT.

This chain connects TRBV28 to TRBJ1-2; D not certain. The CDR3 length is 13 residues. CDR1 is MDHEN and CDR2 is SYDVKM in the germline V gene. With 5 bases removed from V and 2 bases from J, the gap between germline ends came to 9 bases. Written as DNA, the CDR3 is TGTGCCAGCAGTCCTATACCGAACTATGGCTACACCTTC. Protein: CASSPIPNYGYTF.

The V and J genes are TRBV7-2 and TRBJ1-1; D unresolved. Germline CDR1 SGHTA, CDR2 FQGNSA. This CDR3 region has 15 residues. The ends were cut back, 1 base at V and 0 bases at J, with 9 bases in the middle. The DNA of the CDR3 is TGTGCCAGCAGCTTAGATCGTCTCGTGAACACTGAAGCTTTCTTT. Its protein is CASSLDRLVNTEAFF.

V usage is TRBV6-5 and J usage is TRBJ1-1; 7 bases match TRBD1. CDR1 is MNHEY, CDR2 SVGAGI, per germline. The V and J ends lost 6 bases and 3 bases, in that order; junction bases with no gene match: 7. This CDR3 contains 14 residues. The CDR3 sequence: CASRPKQGHTEAFF. Written as DNA, the CDR3 is TGTGCCAGCAGGCCAAAACAGGGGCACACTGAAGCTTTCTTT.

The rearrangement joins TRBV11-3 to TRBJ2-5; 8 bases agree with TRBD2. From germline, CDR1 is SGHNT and CDR2 YENEEA. V lost 1 base and J lost 1; bases outside the gene matches: 2. The CDR3 is 15 residues long. CDR3 nucleotide sequence: TGTGCCAGCAGCTTAGGCGGGACTAGCCAAGAGACCCAGTACTTC. It encodes CASSLGGTSQETQYF. Full variable domain (missing parts from reference TRBV11-3 and TRBJ2-5): EAGVVQSPRYKIIEKKQPVAFWCNPISGHNTLYWYLQNLGQGPELLIRYENEEAVDDSQLPKDRFSAERLKGVDSTLKIQPAELGDSAVYLCASSLGGTSQETQYFGPGTRLLVL.

The chain recombines TRBV5-5 with TRBJ2-1, with a possible D match to TRBD1 (5 bases). Trimming stripped 4 bases from V and 6 bases from J, with 8 bases between. From germline, CDR1 is SGHKS and CDR2 YYEKEE (reference sequence). The CDR3 is 12 residues long. DNA of the CDR3: TGTGCCAGCAGCAGGGGTCGCAATGAGCAGTTCTTC. This codes for CASSRGRNEQFF. Drawing the rest from reference TRBV5-5 and TRBJ2-1, the complete variable domain is DAGVTQSPTHLIKTRGQQVTLRCSPISGHKSVSWYQQVLGQGPQFIFQYYEKEERGRGNFPDRFSARQFPNYSSELNVNALLLGDSALYLCASSRGRNEQFFGPGTRLTVL.

The chain couples TRBV27 to TRBJ2-4, with 7 bases that match TRBD1. CDR3 length: 16 residues. V lost 5 bases to trimming and J lost 0 bases; unmatched junction nucleotides: 7. In germline, CDR1 is MNHEY, CDR2 SMNVEV (reference sequence). The CDR3 coding sequence is TGTGCCAGCAGTACTTGGACAGGTCCAGCCAAAAACATTCAGTACTTC. Protein product: CASSTWTGPAKNIQYF.

The V call is TRBV7-9, the J call TRBJ2-1; tentatively, D is TRBD2 (5 bases). The CDR3 has 17 residues. CDR1 and CDR2 from the germline V gene are SEHNR and FQNEAQ (reference sequence). V dropped 0 bases and J dropped 6 bases, with 18 bases sitting between them. CDR3 protein: CASSLAVADWRSNEQFF. CDR3 bases: TGTGCCAGCAGCTTAGCCGTCGCCGACTGGAGGAGCAATGAGCAGTTCTTC.

V and J are TRBV11-2 and TRBJ2-6, with D tentatively TRBD1 (5 bases). This CDR3 is 16 amino acids long. V was pared by 4 bases and J by 3 bases, with 13 bases between. CDR1 is SGHAT, CDR2 FQNNGV, per germline. DNA for the CDR3: TGTGCCAGCAGCTCTCAGGGCTCCTATGGGGCCAACGTCCTGACTTTC. Translating gives CASSSQGSYGANVLTF.